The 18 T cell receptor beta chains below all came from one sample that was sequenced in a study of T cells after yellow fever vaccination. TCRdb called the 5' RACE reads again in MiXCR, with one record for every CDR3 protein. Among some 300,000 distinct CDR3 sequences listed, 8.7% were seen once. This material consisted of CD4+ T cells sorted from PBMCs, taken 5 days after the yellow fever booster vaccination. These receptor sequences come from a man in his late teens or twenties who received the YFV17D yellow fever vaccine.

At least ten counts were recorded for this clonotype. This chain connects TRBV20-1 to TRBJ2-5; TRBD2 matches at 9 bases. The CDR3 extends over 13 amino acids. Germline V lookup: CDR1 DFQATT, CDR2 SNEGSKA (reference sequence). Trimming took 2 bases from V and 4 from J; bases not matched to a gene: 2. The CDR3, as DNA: TGCAGTGCTAGACGGCGGGGGGGAGAGACCCAGTACTTC. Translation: CSARRRGGETQYF.

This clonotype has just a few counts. CDR3 residues: CASSPGGGGEKLFF. In nucleotides, the CDR3 is TGCGCCAGCAGCCCAGGGGGCGGGGGTGAAAAACTGTTTTTT. The V and J genes are TRBV5-1 and TRBJ1-4; TRBD1 matches at 8 bases. Germline V lookup: CDR1 SGHRS, CDR2 YFSETQ. After removal of 4 bases from V and 7 bases from J, the junction contained 6 bases not matched to a gene. The CDR3 is 14 amino acids. The variable domain in full, with the rest retrieved from reference TRBV5-1 and TRBJ1-4, is KAGVTQTPRYLIKTRGQQVTLSCSPISGHRSVSWYQQTPGQGLQFLFEYFSETQRNKGNFPGRFSGRQFSNSRSEMNVSTLELGDSALYLCASSPGGGGEKLFFGSGTQLSVL.

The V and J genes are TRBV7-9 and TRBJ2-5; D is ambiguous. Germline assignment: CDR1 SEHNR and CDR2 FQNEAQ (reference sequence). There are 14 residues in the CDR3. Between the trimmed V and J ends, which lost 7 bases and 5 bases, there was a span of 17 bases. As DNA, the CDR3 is TGTGCCAGCATCCGGACCGCGTCGCGGGAGACCCAGTACTTC. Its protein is CASIRTASRETQYF.

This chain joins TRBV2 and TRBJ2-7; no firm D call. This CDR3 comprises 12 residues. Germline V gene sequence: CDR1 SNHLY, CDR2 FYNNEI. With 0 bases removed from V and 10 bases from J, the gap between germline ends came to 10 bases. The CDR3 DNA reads TGTGCCAGCAGTGAAGCGCTCTTGGAACAGTACTTC. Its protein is CASSEALLEQYF.

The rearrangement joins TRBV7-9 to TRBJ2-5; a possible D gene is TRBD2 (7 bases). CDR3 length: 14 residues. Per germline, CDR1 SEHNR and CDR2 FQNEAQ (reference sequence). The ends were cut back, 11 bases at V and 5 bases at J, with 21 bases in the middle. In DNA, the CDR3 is TGTGCCGCCTCATATGGGGGGGGCGAGGAGACCCAGTACTTC. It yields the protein CAASYGGGEETQYF. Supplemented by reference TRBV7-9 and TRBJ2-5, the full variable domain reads DTGVSQNPRHKITKRGQNVTFRCDPISEHNRLYWYRQTLGQGPEFLTYFQNEAQLEKSRLLSDRFSAERPKGSFSTLEIQRTEQGDSAMYLCAASYGGGEETQYFGPGTRLLVL.

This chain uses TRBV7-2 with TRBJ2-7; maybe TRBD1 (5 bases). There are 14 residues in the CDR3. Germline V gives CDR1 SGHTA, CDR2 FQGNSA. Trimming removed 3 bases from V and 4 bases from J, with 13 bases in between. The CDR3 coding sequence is TGTGCCAGCAGCTTCCAAAGACAGCTATACGAGCAGTACTTC. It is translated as CASSFQRQLYEQYF.

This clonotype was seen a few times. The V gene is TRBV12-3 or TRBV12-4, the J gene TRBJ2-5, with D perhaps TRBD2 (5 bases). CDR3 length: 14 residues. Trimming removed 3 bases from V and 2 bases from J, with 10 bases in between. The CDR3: CASSFGLAQETQYF. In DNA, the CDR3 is TGTGCCAGCAGTTTTGGTCTAGCTCAAGAGACCCAGTACTTC.

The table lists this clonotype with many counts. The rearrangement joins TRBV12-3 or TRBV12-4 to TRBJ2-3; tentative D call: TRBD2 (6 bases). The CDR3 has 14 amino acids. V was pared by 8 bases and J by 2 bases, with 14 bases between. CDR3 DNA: TGTGCCAGCGCAGCCGGGGGTAACACAGATACGCAGTATTTT. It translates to CASAAGGNTDTQYF.

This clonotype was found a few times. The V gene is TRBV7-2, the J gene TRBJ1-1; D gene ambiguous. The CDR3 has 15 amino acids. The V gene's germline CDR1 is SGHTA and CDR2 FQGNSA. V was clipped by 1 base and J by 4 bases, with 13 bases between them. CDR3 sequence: CASSLGRGWGTEAFF. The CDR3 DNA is TGTGCCAGCAGCTTAGGTCGGGGTTGGGGCACTGAAGCTTTCTTT.

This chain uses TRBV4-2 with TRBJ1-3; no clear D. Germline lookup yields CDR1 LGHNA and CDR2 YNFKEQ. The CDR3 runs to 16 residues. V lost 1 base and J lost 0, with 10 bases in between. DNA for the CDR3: TGTGCCAGCAGCCAAGCTAGGGAAAGCTCTGGAAACACCATATATTTT. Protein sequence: CASSQARESSGNTIYF.

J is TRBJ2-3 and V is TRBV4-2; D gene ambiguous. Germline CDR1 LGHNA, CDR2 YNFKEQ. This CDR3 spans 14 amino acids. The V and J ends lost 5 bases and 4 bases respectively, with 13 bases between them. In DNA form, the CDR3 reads TGTGCCAGCAGCGACCCGGCCAAGGCAGATACGCAGTATTTT. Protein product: CASSDPAKADTQYF.

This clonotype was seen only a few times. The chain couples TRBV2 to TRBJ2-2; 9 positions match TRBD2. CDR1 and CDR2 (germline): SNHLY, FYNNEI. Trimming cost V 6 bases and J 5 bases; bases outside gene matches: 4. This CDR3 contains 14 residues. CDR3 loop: CASRLAGQTGELFF. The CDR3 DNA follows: TGTGCCAGCAGGCTAGCGGGGCAAACCGGGGAGCTGTTTTTT. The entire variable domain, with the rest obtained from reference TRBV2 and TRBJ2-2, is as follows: EPEVTQTPSHQVTQMGQEVILRCVPISNHLYFYWYRQILGQKVEFLVSFYNNEISEKSEIFDDQFSVERPDGSNFTLKIRSTKLEDSAMYFCASRLAGQTGELFFGEGSRLTVL.

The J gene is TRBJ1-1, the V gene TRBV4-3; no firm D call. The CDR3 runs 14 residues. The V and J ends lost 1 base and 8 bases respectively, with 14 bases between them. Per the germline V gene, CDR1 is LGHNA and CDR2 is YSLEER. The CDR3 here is CASSQGGSTSEAFF. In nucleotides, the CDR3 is TGCGCCAGCAGCCAAGGAGGGAGTACCTCCGAAGCTTTCTTT.

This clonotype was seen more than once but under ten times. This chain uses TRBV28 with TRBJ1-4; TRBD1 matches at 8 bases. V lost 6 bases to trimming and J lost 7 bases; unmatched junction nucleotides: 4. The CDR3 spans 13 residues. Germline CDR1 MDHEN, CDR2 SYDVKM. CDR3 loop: CASRTGGVEKLFF. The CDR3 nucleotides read TGTGCCAGCAGAACAGGGGGGGTTGAAAAACTGTTTTTT.

The DNA of the CDR3 is TGTGCCAGCGCGGGACAGCTGGAGACCCAGTACTTC. It translates to CASAGQLETQYF. The J gene is TRBJ2-5, the V gene TRBV25-1; maybe TRBD1 (7 bases). The length of the CDR3 is 12 residues. Germline CDR1 is MGHDK and CDR2 is SYGVNS. V shed 8 bases and J shed 5 bases, with 12 bases lying between them.

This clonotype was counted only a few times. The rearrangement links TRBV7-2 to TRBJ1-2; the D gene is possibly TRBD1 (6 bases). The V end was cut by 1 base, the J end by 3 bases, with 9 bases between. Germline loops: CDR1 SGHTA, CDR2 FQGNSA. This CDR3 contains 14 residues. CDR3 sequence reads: CASSLGTDYYGYTF. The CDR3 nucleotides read TGTGCCAGCAGCTTAGGGACAGACTACTATGGCTACACCTTC.

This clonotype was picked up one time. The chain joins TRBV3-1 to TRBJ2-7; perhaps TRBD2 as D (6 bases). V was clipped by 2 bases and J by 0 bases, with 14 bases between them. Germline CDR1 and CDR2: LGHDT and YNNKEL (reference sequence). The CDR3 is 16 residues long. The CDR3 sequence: CASSQPGTSSSYEQYF. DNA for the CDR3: TGTGCCAGCAGCCAACCCGGGACTTCCAGCTCCTACGAGCAGTACTTC.

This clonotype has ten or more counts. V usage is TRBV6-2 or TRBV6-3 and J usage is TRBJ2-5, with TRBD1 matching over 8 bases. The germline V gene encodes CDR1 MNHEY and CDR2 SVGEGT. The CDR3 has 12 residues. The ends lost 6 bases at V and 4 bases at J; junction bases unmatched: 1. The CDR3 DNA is TGTGCCAGCAGCGGGACAGGAGAGACCCAGTACTTC. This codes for CASSGTGETQYF.